Each of the 27 T cell receptor beta chains below was sequenced from the same sample in a study of long-term antiretroviral therapy in people with HIV. Researchers ran immunoSEQ v3.0 at survey level. Libraries were prepared by immunoSEQ multiplex PCR; TCRdb keeps only in-frame clonotypes and omits some of them. The repertoire holds 15,000 to 20,000 clones, with 79% as singletons. The source material was unsorted PBMCs, sampled at the start of antiretroviral therapy. These receptor sequences come from a man between 25 and 39 years old with HIV.

This clone has a handful of counts. The chain is built from TRBV30 and TRBJ2-1; D tentatively reads TRBD1 or TRBD2 (5 bases each). The germline V gene encodes CDR1 GTSNPN and CDR2 SVGIG (reference sequence). The CDR3 is made up of 19 amino acids. Trimming cost V 5 bases and J 8 bases, with 34 bases left between them. In nucleotides, the CDR3 is TGTGCCTGGCTACTTTCACAAAGTGGGGGAATGGGTACTGGGCATGAGCAGTTCTTC. Translation gives CAWLLSQSGGMGTGHEQFF. Full variable domain (missing parts from reference TRBV30 and TRBJ2-1): SQTIHQWPATLVQPVGSPLSLECTVEGTSNPNLYWYRQAAGRGLQLLFYSVGIGQISSEVPQNLSASRPQDRQFILSSKKLLLSDSGFYLCAWLLSQSGGMGTGHEQFFGPGTRLTVL.

This chain uses TRBV6-5 with TRBJ2-7; either TRBD1 or TRBD2 may fit D (6 bases each). Germline V lookup: CDR1 MNHEY, CDR2 SVGAGI. This CDR3 region has 15 residues. V was trimmed by 6 bases and J by 0 bases, leaving 15 bases between them. CDR3 residues: CASRKGGGNSYEQYF. CDR3 bases: TGTGCCAGCAGGAAAGGAGGGGGAAACTCCTACGAGCAGTACTTC.

This clone has only a few counts. The CDR3 does not end in the conserved phenylalanine or tryptophan, so this is likely a read error. The DNA is left out, because the CDR3 cannot be placed on it with certainty; the CDR3 is given as TCRdb lists it. The chain joins TRBV4-1 to TRBJ1-6; the D call TRBD1 from the table was never checked on the DNA. In germline, CDR1 is MGHRA, CDR2 YSYEKL. The CDR3 length is 10 residues, termini included. The CDR3 is CASSLSGQGR.

V and J are TRBV4-1 and TRBJ1-1; 7 bases fit TRBD1. The CDR3 sequence is 14 residues long. Trimming at V came to 0 bases and at J to 5 bases, leaving 3 bases not matched to a gene. CDR1 is MGHRA and CDR2 is YSYEKL in the germline V gene. Here the CDR3 reads CASSQDSRGTEAFF. The CDR3 nucleotides are TGCGCCAGCAGCCAAGATTCCAGGGGGACTGAAGCTTTCTTT.

This CDR3 is CASSLDSFQPQHF. The DNA of the CDR3 is TGTGCCAGCAGCTTAGATAGCTTTCAGCCCCAGCATTTT. The rearrangement uses TRBV7-2 and TRBJ1-5, with D uncertain. This CDR3 has 13 residues. The V end lost 1 base, the J end lost 6 bases, and 7 bases lay between the germline ends. Germline assignment: CDR1 SGHTA and CDR2 FQGNSA.

The chain is built from TRBV6-5 and TRBJ2-1; the D gene is possibly TRBD2 (5 bases). V was cut by 8 bases and J by 6 bases, with 11 bases left in between. The CDR3 is 12 residues long. CDR1 and CDR2 (germline): MNHEY, SVGAGI. CDR3 in amino acids: CASGSFTNEQFF. In nucleotides, the CDR3 is TGTGCCAGCGGGAGTTTCACCAATGAGCAGTTCTTC.

The chain is built from TRBV6-1 and TRBJ1-4, with 7 bases that match TRBD1. This CDR3 has 14 residues. V gave up 3 bases and J gave up 8 bases; unmatched junction bases: 6. Per germline, CDR1 MNHNS and CDR2 SASEGT. This CDR3 reads CASSDRQGGEKLFF. The CDR3 DNA reads as TGTGCCAGCAGTGACAGACAGGGAGGGGAAAAACTGTTTTTT.

The chain has TRBV10-3 and TRBJ2-2, with a weak D call TRBD1 (5 bases). The germline V gene has CDR1 ENHRY and CDR2 SYGVKD. V was pared by 7 bases and J by 3 bases, with 12 bases between. The CDR3 is 14 residues long. CDR3 nucleotides: TGTGCCATCACCCCAAAAGGGGACACCGGGGAGCTGTTTTTT. This gives the protein CAITPKGDTGELFF.

The rearrangement links TRBV11-2 to TRBJ1-2; no clear D. Between the trimmed V and J ends, which lost 5 bases and 2 bases, there was a span of 15 bases. This CDR3 is built from 15 residues. The germline V gene has CDR1 SGHAT and CDR2 FQNNGV. In DNA form, the CDR3 reads TGTGCCAGCAGCCGAGGTGCCGCTCCGAACTATGGCTACACCTTC. Protein: CASSRGAAPNYGYTF. Drawing the rest from reference TRBV11-2 and TRBJ1-2, the complete variable domain is EAGVAQSPRYKIIEKRQSVAFWCNPISGHATLYWYQQILGQGPKLLIQFQNNGVVDDSQLPKDRFSAERLKGVDSTLKIQPAKLEDSAVYLCASSRGAAPNYGYTFGSGTRLTVV.

V and J are TRBV19 and TRBJ2-5; a possible D gene is TRBD1 (6 bases). The CDR3 is 15 amino acids. The V gene's germline CDR1 is LNHDA and CDR2 SQIVND (reference sequence). V shed 4 bases and J shed 4 bases, with 16 bases lying between them. CDR3 sequence reads: CASSNGGQWLETQYF. The CDR3 coding sequence is TGTGCCAGTAGTAATGGGGGCCAGTGGTTAGAGACCCAGTACTTC.

The genes are TRBV15 and TRBJ1-3, with no clear D. The germline V gene encodes CDR1 LNHNV and CDR2 YYDKDF (reference sequence). The CDR3 has 15 amino acids. V lost 1 base, J lost 0 bases, and 7 bases lay in between. The CDR3 DNA follows: TGTGCCACCAGCAGAGGCAGGAACTCTGGAAACACCATATATTTT. As protein: CATSRGRNSGNTIYF.

Worth noting for this clone: At one boundary the junction diverges from the germline segment, which might be a read error. V is TRBV5-4 and J is TRBJ1-2; TRBD1 is a possible D gene (5 bases). Looked up from germline, CDR1 is SGHNT and CDR2 is YYREEE (reference sequence). The CDR3 contains 17 residues. CDR3 nucleotide sequence: TGCGCCAGCAGCCAAGATAGAGGGGTCAGAAAGGTCTATGGCTACACCTTC. Translation gives CASSQDRGVRKVYGYTF.

The V call is TRBV9, the J call TRBJ1-1; D is perhaps TRBD1 (5 bases). Trimming shortened V by 5 bases and J by 6 bases, and 8 bases separated the two germline ends. The CDR3 spans 11 residues. Germline values: CDR1 SGDLS, CDR2 YYNGEE. Here the CDR3 reads CASRGDAEAFF. The CDR3 region has the DNA TGTGCCAGCAGGGGGGACGCTGAAGCTTTCTTT.

This clone was detected only a few times. The CDR3 DNA sequence: TGTGCCTGGGGTGCAGGAAGAAATCGAGGTCAGCCCCAGCATTTT. It yields the protein CAWGAGRNRGQPQHF. V gene TRBV30 combines with J gene TRBJ1-5; D ambiguous. The ends were cut back, 5 bases at V and 6 bases at J, with 20 bases in the middle. Germline CDR1 and CDR2: GTSNPN and SVGIG (reference sequence). The CDR3 length is 15 residues. The complete variable domain, with remaining parts taken from reference TRBV30 and TRBJ1-5, reads SQTIHQWPATLVQPVGSPLSLECTVEGTSNPNLYWYRQAAGRGLQLLFYSVGIGQISSEVPQNLSASRPQDRQFILSSKKLLLSDSGFYLCAWGAGRNRGQPQHFGDGTRLSIL.

The chain couples TRBV13 to TRBJ2-1; 10 bases align to TRBD1. This CDR3 has 15 residues. The V gene end was trimmed by 4 bases and the J gene end by 7 bases; junction bases not matched to a gene: 7. The germline V gene encodes CDR1 PRHDT and CDR2 FYEKMQ (reference sequence). The CDR3, as DNA: TGTGCCAGCAGCTCCCGGACAGGGGGGTGGAATGAGCAGTTCTTC. As protein: CASSSRTGGWNEQFF.

V gene TRBV2 combines with J gene TRBJ1-5; the match to TRBD1 covers 8 bases. This CDR3 comprises 13 residues. From germline, CDR1 is SNHLY and CDR2 FYNNEI. V dropped 7 bases and J dropped 5; count of bases not matched to a gene: 4. The CDR3 DNA sequence: TGTGCCAGCAAAGTCAGGGGGCATCAGCCCCAGCATTTT. It translates to CASKVRGHQPQHF.

This rearrangement joins TRBV7-2 to TRBJ1-1; TRBD1 aligns across 7 bases. V shed 4 bases, J shed 4 bases, and the junction held 9 bases outside the gene matches. In germline, CDR1 is SGHTA, CDR2 FQGNSA. The CDR3 runs 15 residues. The DNA of the CDR3 is TGTGCCAGCAGCTCAACTTCTTCAGGGGGCACTGAAGCTTTCTTT. Its translation: CASSSTSSGGTEAFF.

V is TRBV6-5 and J is TRBJ2-7; D might be TRBD1 or TRBD2, each matching 5 bases. Per germline, CDR1 MNHEY and CDR2 SVGAGI. The CDR3 extends over 15 amino acids. Trimming removed 6 bases from V and 0 bases from J, with 15 bases in between. CDR3 in DNA: TGTGCCAGCAGAAAATGGGCAGGGAGCTCCTACGAGCAGTACTTC. Translating gives CASRKWAGSSYEQYF.

This rearrangement joins TRBV18 to TRBJ2-2; 8 nucleotides agree with TRBD1. V lost 3 bases, J lost 7 bases, and 7 bases stayed unmatched. From germline, CDR1 is KGHSH and CDR2 LQKENI. The CDR3 is 15 amino acids. The CDR3 is CASSPRTGPGGELFF. The CDR3 bases are TGTGCCAGCTCACCGCGGACAGGGCCGGGCGGGGAGCTGTTTTTT.

This rearrangement joins TRBV21-1 to TRBJ1-5; TRBD1, as called in the table, went unchecked against the DNA. TRBV21-1 counts as a pseudogene. This CDR3 spans 16 amino acids. CDR3 in DNA: TGTGCCAGCAGCAATCCTCCCCAAGGGGGCAATCAGCCCCAGCATTTT. It is translated as CASSNPPQGGNQPQHF.

This chain joins TRBV2 and TRBJ2-1; D unclear. The germline V gene encodes CDR1 SNHLY and CDR2 FYNNEI. With 6 bases removed from V and 4 bases from J, the gap between germline ends came to 4 bases. There are 11 residues in the CDR3. The CDR3 is CASRLYNEQFF. DNA for the CDR3: TGTGCCAGCAGGCTTTACAATGAGCAGTTCTTC.

This clone was observed a handful of times. The chain recombines TRBV9 with TRBJ1-3; D not certain. Looked up from germline, CDR1 is SGDLS and CDR2 is YYNGEE. The V gene lost 0 bases and the J gene lost 2 bases, with 9 bases spanning the gap. The CDR3 has 15 amino acids. This chain's CDR3 is CASSVGLGTGNTIYF. Written as DNA, the CDR3 is TGTGCCAGCAGCGTAGGGTTGGGGACTGGAAACACCATATATTTT. The full variable domain, completed using reference TRBV9 and TRBJ1-3, is DSGVTQTPKHLITATGQRVTLRCSPRSGDLSVYWYQQSLDQGLQFLIQYYNGEERAKGNILERFSAQQFPDLHSELNLSSLELGDSALYFCASSVGLGTGNTIYFGEGSWLTVV.

This chain uses TRBV29-1 with TRBJ1-1, with 9 bases identical to TRBD1. The CDR3 spans 16 residues. Losses at the gene ends were 3 bases for V and 3 bases for J; bases not matched to a gene: 11. CDR1 is SQVTM and CDR2 is ANQGSEA in the germline V gene. Here the CDR3 DNA reads TGCAGCGTTGACTCCGGGACAGGGTTTTCGGACACTGAAGCTTTCTTT. This translates into CSVDSGTGFSDTEAFF.

The rearrangement uses TRBV7-2 and TRBJ2-3; TRBD1 aligns across 10 bases. There are 17 residues in the CDR3. In germline, CDR1 is SGHTA, CDR2 FQGNSA. The V gene end was trimmed by 1 base and the J gene end by 2 bases; junction bases not matched to a gene: 6. The CDR3 reads CASSLGGGTGVTDTQYF. Written as DNA, the CDR3 is TGTGCCAGCAGCTTAGGGGGCGGGACAGGGGTCACAGATACGCAGTATTTT.

This chain uses TRBV5-1 with TRBJ2-2; D tentatively reads TRBD1 or TRBD2 (5 bases each). Germline CDR1 reads SGHRS; CDR2 reads YFSETQ. V was clipped by 2 bases and J by 3 bases, with 11 bases between them. The CDR3 covers 15 residues. DNA of the CDR3: TGCGCCAGCAGCTTAGGGGTGGAGGACACCGGGGAGCTGTTTTTT. It yields the protein CASSLGVEDTGELFF.

This chain connects TRBV30 to TRBJ1-2, with D maybe TRBD1 (6 bases). V was pared by 5 bases and J by 2 bases, with 12 bases between. The germline gives CDR1 GTSNPN, CDR2 SVGIG (reference sequence). This CDR3 contains 13 residues. CDR3 coding DNA: TGTGCCTGGGTCCGAACAGGGAACTATGGCTACACCTTC. Translating it yields CAWVRTGNYGYTF. The full variable domain, with the rest looked up from reference TRBV30 and TRBJ1-2, is SQTIHQWPATLVQPVGSPLSLECTVEGTSNPNLYWYRQAAGRGLQLLFYSVGIGQISSEVPQNLSASRPQDRQFILSSKKLLLSDSGFYLCAWVRTGNYGYTFGSGTRLTVV.

This clone was detected a few times. The rearrangement links TRBV28 to TRBJ2-5; no firm D call. Between the trimmed V and J ends, which lost 7 bases and 1 base, there was a span of 16 bases. This CDR3 comprises 15 residues. Germline V CDR1 and CDR2: MDHEN, SYDVKM. Written as DNA, the CDR3 is TGTGCCAGCAACTCGGGCGATGTACTCCAAGAGACCCAGTACTTC. This sequence encodes CASNSGDVLQETQYF.